The entry below describes one TCR beta chain. The antigen remains unidentified. This sample is drawn from a study of breast tumors, draining lymph nodes, adjacent tissues. This CDR3 has 14 amino acids. The ends lost 5 bases at V and 3 bases at J; junction bases unmatched: 9. Per the germline V gene, CDR1 is DFQATT and CDR2 is SNEGSKA (reference sequence). Study-wide results and limits: That most tumor T cells come from lymph nodes remained unproven. Compared with lymph nodes, tumors were less diverse; compared with nontumor tissue, more. The data were judged consistent with most tumor T cells coming from lymph node and expanding in tumor. Compared with basal-like, luminal-like tumors shared significantly more repertoire with nontumor tissue.

TCRdb redid the calling of the multiplex PCR reads with MiXCR, one entry per CDR3 protein. This sample carries just over 30,000 distinct CDR3 sequences, roughly three fifths of them seen once, and the ten largest clones take 15% to 20%. The V gene is TRBV20-1, the J gene TRBJ2-7; 8 nucleotides align to TRBD1. The TCR comes from a female donor with breast cancer. Some clones in this sample may be carry-over from other donors' samples. Sequencing was performed on breast tumor tissue. The CDR3: CSAGRQGTNYEQYF. CDR3 nucleotides: TGCAGTGCTGGCCGACAGGGGACGAACTACGAGCAGTACTTC.